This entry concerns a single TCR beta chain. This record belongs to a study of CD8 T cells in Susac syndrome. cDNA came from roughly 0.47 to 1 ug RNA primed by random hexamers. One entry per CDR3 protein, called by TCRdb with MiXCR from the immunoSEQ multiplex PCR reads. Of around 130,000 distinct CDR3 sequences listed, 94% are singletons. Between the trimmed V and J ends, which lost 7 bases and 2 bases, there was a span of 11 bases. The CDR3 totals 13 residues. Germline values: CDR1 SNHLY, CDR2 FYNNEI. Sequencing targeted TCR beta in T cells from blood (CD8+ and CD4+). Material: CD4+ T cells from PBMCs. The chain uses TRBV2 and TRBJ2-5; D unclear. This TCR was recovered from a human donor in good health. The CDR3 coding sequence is TGTGCCAGCAAAAGGGTAGAACAAGAGACCCAGTACTTC. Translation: CASKRVEQETQYF.